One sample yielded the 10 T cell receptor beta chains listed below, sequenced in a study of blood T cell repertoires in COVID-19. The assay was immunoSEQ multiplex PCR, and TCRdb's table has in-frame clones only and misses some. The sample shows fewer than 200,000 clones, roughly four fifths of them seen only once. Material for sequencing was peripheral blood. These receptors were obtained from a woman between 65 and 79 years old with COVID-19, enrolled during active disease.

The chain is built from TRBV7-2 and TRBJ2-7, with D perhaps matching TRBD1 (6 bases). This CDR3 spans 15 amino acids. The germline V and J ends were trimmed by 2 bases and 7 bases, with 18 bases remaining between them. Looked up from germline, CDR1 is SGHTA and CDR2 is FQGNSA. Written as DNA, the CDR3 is TGTGCCAGCAGCTTACAGGGGTCAACCCCTATGGAGCAGTACTTC. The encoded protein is CASSLQGSTPMEQYF.

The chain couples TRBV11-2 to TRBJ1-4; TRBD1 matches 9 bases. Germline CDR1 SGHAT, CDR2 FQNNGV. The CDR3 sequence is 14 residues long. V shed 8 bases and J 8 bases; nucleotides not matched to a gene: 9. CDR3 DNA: TGTGCCAGCGGGGTTCCCGGGACAGGGGAAAAACTGTTTTTT. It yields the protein CASGVPGTGEKLFF. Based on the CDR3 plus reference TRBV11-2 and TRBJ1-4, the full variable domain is EAGVAQSPRYKIIEKRQSVAFWCNPISGHATLYWYQQILGQGPKLLIQFQNNGVVDDSQLPKDRFSAERLKGVDSTLKIQPAKLEDSAVYLCASGVPGTGEKLFFGSGTQLSVL.

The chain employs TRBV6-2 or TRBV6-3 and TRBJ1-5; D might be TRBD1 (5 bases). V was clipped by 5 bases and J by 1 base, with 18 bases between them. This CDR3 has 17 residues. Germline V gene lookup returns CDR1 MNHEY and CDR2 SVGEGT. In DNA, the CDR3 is TGTGCCAGCAGTATCCCGGGCGGGGCGTTGAGCAATCAGCCCCAGCATTTT. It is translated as CASSIPGGALSNQPQHF.

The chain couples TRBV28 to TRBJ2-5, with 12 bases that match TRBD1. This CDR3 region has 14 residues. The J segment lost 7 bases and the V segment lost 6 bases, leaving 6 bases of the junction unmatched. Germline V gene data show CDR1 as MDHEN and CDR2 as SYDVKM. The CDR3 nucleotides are TGTGCCAGCAGGGGACAGGGGGCTCTCCCGACCCAGTACTTC. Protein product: CASRGQGALPTQYF.

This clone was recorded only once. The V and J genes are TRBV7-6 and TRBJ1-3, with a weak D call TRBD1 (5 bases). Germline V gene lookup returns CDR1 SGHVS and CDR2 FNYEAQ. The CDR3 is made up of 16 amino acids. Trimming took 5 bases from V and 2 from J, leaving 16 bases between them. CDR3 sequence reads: CASSPGRGRTGNTIYF. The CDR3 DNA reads TGTGCCAGCAGCCCCGGTAGGGGTAGGACTGGAAACACCATATATTTT.

The CDR3 loop is CAWTHLATEQFF. CDR3 sequence (DNA): TGTGCCTGGACACATCTAGCGACTGAGCAGTTCTTC. The rearrangement joins TRBV30 to TRBJ2-1, with D perhaps TRBD2 (6 bases). This CDR3 region has 12 residues. Deletions cut 4 bases from V and 9 bases from J, with 13 bases between. Germline loops: CDR1 GTSNPN, CDR2 SVGIG (reference sequence).

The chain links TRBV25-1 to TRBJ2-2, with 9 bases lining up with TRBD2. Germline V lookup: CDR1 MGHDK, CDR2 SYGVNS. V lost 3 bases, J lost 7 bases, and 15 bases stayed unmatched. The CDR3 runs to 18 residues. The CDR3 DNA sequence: TGTGCCAGCAGTGATGGAAGTATGGCGGGAGGGCCCGGCGGGGAGCTGTTTTTT. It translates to CASSDGSMAGGPGGELFF.

The chain's CDR3 is CASSLVGGGDYGYTF. As DNA, the CDR3 is TGTGCCAGCAGCTTAGTTGGCGGGGGCGACTATGGCTACACCTTC. This rearrangement joins TRBV11-1 to TRBJ1-2, with D perhaps TRBD1 (6 bases). Germline V CDR1 and CDR2: SGHAT, FQDESV (reference sequence). The V gene lost 1 base and the J gene lost 3 bases, with 12 bases spanning the gap. The CDR3 is 15 residues long.

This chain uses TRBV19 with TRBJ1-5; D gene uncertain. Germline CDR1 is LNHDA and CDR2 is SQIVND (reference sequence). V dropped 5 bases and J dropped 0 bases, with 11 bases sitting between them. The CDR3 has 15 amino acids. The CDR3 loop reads CASSYTEFSNQPQHF. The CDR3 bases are TGTGCCAGTAGTTATACAGAGTTTAGCAATCAGCCCCAGCATTTT. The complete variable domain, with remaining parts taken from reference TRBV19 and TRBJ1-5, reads DGGITQSPKYLFRKEGQNVTLSCEQNLNHDAMYWYRQDPGQGLRLIYYSQIVNDFQKGDIAEGYSVSREKKESFPLTVTSAQKNPTAFYLCASSYTEFSNQPQHFGDGTRLSIL.

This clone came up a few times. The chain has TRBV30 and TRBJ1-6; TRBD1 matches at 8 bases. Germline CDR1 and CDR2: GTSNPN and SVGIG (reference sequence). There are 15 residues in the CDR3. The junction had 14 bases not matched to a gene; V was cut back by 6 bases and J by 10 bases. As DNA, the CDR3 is TGTGCCTGTTATCAAATGGACAGGGTGAACTCACCCCTCCACTTT. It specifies CACYQMDRVNSPLHF.